This record looks at one T cell receptor beta chain sequence and its context. Its antigen is still unknown. The data are from a study of breast tumors, draining lymph nodes, adjacent tissues. Study conclusions and caveats: Findings are consistent with lymph node origin and intratumoral expansion of most tumor T cells. Tumor and nontumor repertoires were significantly more similar in luminal-like than in basal-like breast cancer. Compared with lymph nodes, tumors were less diverse; compared with nontumor tissue, more. The lymph node origin of tumor T cells was framed as consistent with a hypothesis, not demonstrated.

TCRdb recomputed calls from the multiplex PCR reads with MiXCR, one row per CDR3 protein. Found here are under 150,000 distinct CDR3 sequences, just under 20% of them singletons; the top ten hold about 3.5%. Breast cancer patients provided tissue from their axillary draining lymph nodes. The CDR3 totals 17 residues. Germline values: CDR1 LNHDA, CDR2 SQIVND (reference sequence). Germline trimming cut 3 bases from V and 0 bases from J; bases unmatched to any gene: 5. The rearrangement links TRBV19 to TRBJ2-6, with 7 bases lining up with TRBD1. The sequencing input was axillary lymph node tissue. The receptor comes from a female donor with breast cancer. Some clones in this sample may be carry-over from other donors' samples. This CDR3 reads CASSMGYRGSGANVLTF. The DNA of the CDR3 is TGTGCCAGTAGTATGGGATACAGGGGCTCTGGGGCCAACGTCCTGACTTTC.